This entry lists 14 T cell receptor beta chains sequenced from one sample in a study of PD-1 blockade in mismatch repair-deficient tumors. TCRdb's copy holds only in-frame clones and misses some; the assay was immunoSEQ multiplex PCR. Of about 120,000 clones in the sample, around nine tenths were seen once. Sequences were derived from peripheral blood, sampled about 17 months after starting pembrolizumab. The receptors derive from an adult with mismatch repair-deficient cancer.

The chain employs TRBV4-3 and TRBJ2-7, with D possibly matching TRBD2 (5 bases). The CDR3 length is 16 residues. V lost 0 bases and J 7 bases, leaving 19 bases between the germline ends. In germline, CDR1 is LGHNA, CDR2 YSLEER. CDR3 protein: CASSQDFRLGSGEQYF. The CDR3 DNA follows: TGCGCCAGCAGCCAAGATTTTCGACTCGGATCGGGGGAGCAGTACTTC.

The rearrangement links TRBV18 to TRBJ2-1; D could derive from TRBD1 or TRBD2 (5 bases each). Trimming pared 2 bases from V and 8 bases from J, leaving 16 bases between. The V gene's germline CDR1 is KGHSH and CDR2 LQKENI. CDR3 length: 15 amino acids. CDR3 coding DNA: TGTGCCAGCTCACCAAGGGGAGTTGGGAGTCATGAGCAGTTCTTC. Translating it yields CASSPRGVGSHEQFF.

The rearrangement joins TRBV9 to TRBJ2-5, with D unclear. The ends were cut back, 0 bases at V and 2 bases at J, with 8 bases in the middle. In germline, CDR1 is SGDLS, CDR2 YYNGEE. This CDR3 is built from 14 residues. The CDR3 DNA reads TGTGCCAGCAGCGTAGGGCGGATGCAAGAGACCCAGTACTTC. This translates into CASSVGRMQETQYF.

CDR3 amino acids: CASSLLRALGSGELFF. CDR3 nucleotides: TGTGCCAGCAGCTTGCTGAGGGCGCTGGGGTCCGGGGAGCTGTTTTTT. The chain links TRBV5-6 to TRBJ2-2; perhaps TRBD2 as D (5 bases). V lost 1 base, J lost 6 bases, and 16 bases lay in between. The CDR3 runs to 16 residues. Germline-derived CDR1 and CDR2 are SGHDT and YYEEEE.

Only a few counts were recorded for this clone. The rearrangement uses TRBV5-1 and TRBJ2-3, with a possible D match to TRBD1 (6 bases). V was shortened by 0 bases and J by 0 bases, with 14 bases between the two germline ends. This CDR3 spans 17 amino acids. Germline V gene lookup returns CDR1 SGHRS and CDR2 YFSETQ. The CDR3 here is CASSLGGQSRSTDTQYF. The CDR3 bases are TGCGCCAGCAGCTTGGGCGGACAGTCCCGAAGCACAGATACGCAGTATTTT.

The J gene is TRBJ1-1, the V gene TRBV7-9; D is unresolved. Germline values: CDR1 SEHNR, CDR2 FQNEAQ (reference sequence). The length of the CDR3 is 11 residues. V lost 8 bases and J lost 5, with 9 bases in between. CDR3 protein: CASDVGTEAFF. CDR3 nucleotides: TGTGCCAGCGATGTGGGGACTGAAGCTTTCTTT.

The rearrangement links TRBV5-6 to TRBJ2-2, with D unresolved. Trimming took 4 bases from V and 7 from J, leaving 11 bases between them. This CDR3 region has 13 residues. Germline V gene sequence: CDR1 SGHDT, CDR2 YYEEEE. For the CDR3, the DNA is TGTGCCAGCAGCCCCGGTGGCTACGGGGAGCTGTTTTTT. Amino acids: CASSPGGYGELFF.

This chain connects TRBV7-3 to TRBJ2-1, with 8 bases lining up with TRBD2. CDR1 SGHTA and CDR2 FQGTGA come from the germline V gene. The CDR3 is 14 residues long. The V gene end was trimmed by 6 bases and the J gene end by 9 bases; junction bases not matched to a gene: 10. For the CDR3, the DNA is TGTGCCAGCAGTCGCCCGGGACTAGACGCTGAGCAGTTCTTC. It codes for CASSRPGLDAEQFF.

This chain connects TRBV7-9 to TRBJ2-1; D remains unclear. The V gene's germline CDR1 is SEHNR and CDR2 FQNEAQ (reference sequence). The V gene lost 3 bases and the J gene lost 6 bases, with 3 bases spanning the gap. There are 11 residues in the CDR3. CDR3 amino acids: CASSFSNEQFF. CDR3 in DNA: TGTGCCAGCAGCTTCTCCAATGAGCAGTTCTTC.

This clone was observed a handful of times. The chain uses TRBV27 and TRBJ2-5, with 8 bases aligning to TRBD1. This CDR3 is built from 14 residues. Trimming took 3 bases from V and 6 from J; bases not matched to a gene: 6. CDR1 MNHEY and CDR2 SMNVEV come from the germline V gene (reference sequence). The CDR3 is CASSLADRVQTQYF. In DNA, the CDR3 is TGTGCCAGCAGTTTGGCGGACAGGGTACAGACCCAGTACTTC.

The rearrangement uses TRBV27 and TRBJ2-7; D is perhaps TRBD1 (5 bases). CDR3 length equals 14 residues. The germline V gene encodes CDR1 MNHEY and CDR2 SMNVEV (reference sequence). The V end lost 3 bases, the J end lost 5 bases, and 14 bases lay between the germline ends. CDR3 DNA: TGTGCCAGCAGTTTGGGCGGCAGGGCGAACGAGCAGTACTTC. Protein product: CASSLGGRANEQYF.

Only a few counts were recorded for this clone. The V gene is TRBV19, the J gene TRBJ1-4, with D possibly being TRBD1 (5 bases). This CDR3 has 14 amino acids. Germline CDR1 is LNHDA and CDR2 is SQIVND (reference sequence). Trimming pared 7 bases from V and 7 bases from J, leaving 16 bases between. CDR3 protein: CASTPWGSGEKLFF. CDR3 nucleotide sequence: TGTGCCAGTACGCCTTGGGGGTCGGGTGAAAAACTGTTTTTT.

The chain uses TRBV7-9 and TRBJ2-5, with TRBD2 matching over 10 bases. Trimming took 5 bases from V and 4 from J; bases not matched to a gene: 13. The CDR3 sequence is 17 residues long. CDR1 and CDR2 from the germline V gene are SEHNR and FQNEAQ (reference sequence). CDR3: CASSRHGLAGASETQYF. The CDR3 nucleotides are TGTGCCAGCAGCCGCCACGGGCTAGCGGGAGCCTCAGAGACCCAGTACTTC.

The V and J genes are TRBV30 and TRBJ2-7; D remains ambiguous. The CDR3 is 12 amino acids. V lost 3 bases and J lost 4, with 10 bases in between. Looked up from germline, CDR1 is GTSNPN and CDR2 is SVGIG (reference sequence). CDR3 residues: CAWRRGDYEQYF. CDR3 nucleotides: TGTGCCTGGAGGCGAGGTGATTACGAGCAGTACTTC.